This T cell receptor beta chain comes out of a study of T cells after yellow fever vaccination. Study information: Preparation of the low-cell-number fractions used SMART-Seq v4 Ultra Low Input. Study-wide points: Bulk-population clonotypes that are abundant could appear as contaminants in FACS-sorted repertoires. Some clonotypes were seen in both the CD4 and the CD8 compartments. These made up a small share and likely arose from convergent recombination.

This clonotype was seen a handful of times. The antigen is not known. CDR1 and CDR2 (germline): SGHRS, YFSETQ. J was trimmed by 2 bases and V by 4 bases; bases with no gene match: 8. CDR3 length: 17 residues. From the 5' RACE reads, TCRdb called clonotypes with MiXCR, one entry per CDR3 protein. The top ten clones hold about 3% of a sample with about 320,000 distinct CDR3 sequences, over 8.5% of them seen once. The chain has TRBV5-1 and TRBJ2-6; 8 nucleotides agree with TRBD1. The clonotype was recovered from a man between 18 and 29 years old who received the YFV17D yellow fever vaccine. The material was CD4+ T cells sorted from PBMCs, obtained 45 days after the yellow fever booster vaccination. DNA of the CDR3: TGCGCCAGCAGCATCGACAGGGGTGGAACTGGGGCCAACGTCCTGACTTTC. This translates into CASSIDRGGTGANVLTF.